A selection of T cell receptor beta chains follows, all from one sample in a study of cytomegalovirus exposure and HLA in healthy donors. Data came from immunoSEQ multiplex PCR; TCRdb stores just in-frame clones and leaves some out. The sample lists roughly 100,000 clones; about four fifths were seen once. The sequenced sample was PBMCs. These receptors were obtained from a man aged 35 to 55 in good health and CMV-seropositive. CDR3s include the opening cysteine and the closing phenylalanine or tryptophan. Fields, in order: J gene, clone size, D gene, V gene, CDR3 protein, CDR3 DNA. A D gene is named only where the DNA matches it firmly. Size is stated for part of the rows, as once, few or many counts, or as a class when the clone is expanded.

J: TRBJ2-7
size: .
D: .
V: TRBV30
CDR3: CAWTQGAPSYEQYF
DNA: TGTGCCTGGACTCAGGGTGCCCCCTCCTACGAGCAGTACTTC

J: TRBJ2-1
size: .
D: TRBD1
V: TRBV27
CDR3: CASSTDRAYNEQFF
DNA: TGTGCCAGCAGCACGGACAGGGCCTACAATGAGCAGTTCTTC

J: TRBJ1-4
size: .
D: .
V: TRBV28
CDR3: CATSGGSATNEKLFF
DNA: TGTGCCACCTCCGGGGGTTCCGCAACTAATGAAAAACTGTTTTTT

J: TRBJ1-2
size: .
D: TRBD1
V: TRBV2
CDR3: CASNGRQGDGYTF
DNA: TGTGCCAGCAACGGAAGACAGGGGGATGGCTACACCTTC

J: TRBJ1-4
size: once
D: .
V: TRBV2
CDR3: CASSMVDTTNEKLFF
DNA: TGTGCCAGCAGTATGGTAGACACAACTAATGAAAAACTGTTTTTT

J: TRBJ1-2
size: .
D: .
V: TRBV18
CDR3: CASSPDTESGYTF
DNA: TGTGCCAGCTCACCGGACACCGAGAGTGGCTACACCTTC

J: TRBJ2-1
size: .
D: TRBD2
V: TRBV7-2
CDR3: CASSPGLAGGKYNEQFF
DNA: TGTGCCAGCAGCCCGGGACTAGCGGGAGGGAAATACAATGAGCAGTTCTTC

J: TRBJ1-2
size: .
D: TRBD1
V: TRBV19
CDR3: CASSIGTVTNYGYTF
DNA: TGTGCCAGTAGTATCGGGACAGTTACTAACTATGGCTACACCTTC

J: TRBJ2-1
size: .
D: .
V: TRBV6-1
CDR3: CASEDEQFF
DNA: TGTGCCAGCGAGGATGAGCAGTTCTTC

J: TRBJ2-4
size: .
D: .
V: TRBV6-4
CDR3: CASSPGGGPGSQYF
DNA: TGTGCCAGCAGTCCCGGTGGGGGCCCGGGCAGTCAGTACTTC

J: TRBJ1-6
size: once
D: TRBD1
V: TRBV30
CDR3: CGVQGENSPLHF
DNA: TGTGGCGTACAGGGGGAGAATTCACCCCTCCACTTT

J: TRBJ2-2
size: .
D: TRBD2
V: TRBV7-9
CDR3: CASTPWVLAGTGELFF
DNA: TGTGCCAGCACCCCATGGGTCCTAGCGGGAACCGGGGAGCTGTTTTTT

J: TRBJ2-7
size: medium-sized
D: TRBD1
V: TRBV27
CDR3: CASSFRRTGSSYEQYF
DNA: TGTGCCAGCAGTTTCCGACGGACAGGGAGCTCCTACGAGCAGTACTTC